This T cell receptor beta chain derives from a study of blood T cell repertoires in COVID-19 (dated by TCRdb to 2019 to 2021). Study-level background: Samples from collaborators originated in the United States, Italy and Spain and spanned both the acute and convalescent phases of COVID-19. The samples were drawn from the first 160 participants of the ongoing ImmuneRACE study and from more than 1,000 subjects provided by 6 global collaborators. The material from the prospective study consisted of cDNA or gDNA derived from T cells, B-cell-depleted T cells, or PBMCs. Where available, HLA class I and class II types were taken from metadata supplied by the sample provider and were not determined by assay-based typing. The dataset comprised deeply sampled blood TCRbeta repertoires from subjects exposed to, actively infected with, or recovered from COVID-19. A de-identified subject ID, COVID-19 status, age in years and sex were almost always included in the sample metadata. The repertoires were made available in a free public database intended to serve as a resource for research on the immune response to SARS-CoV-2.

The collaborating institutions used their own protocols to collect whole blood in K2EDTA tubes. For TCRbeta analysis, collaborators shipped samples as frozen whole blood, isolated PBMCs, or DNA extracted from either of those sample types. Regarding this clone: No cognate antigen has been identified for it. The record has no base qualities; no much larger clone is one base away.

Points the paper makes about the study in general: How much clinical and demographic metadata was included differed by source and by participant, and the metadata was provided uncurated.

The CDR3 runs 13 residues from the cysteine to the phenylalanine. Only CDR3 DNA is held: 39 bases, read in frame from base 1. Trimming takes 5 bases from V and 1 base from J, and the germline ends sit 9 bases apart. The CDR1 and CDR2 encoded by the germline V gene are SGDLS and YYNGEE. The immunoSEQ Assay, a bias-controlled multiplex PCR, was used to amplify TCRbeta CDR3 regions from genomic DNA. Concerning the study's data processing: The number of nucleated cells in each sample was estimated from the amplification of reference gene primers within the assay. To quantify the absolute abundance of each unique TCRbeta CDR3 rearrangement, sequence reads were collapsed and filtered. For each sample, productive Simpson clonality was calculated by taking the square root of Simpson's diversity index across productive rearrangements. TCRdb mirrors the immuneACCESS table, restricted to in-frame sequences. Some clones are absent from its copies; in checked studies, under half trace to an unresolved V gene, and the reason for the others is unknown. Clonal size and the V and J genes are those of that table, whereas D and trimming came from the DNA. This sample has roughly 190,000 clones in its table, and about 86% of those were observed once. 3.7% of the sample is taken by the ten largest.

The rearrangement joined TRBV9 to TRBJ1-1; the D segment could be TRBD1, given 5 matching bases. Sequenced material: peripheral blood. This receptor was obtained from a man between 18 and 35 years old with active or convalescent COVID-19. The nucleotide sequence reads TGTGCCAGCAGGGTGGGGGGGAACACTGAAGCTTTCTTT. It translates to CASRVGGNTEAFF.